The T cell receptor (beta chain) described here comes from a study of shared clonotypes between healthy human individuals. The CDR3 has 13 residues. General observations from the study: The four-donor shared clonotypes exceeded non-shared clonotypes in generation probability, with non-shared ones scoring lower.

The method was immunoSEQ multiplex PCR; TCRdb's version includes in-frame clones alone and lacks a portion of them. The table lists about 2.4 million clones, approximately 93% of them singletons, with around 0.37% in the top ten. With respect to this clone: What it recognizes is unknown.

The receptor was derived from a man between 18 and 29 years old in good health. Some clones in this sample may be carry-over from other donors' samples. The chain has TRBV21-1 and TRBJ2-3; the DNA was not compared with TRBD2, the D call given in the table. TRBV21-1 is marked as a pseudogene. Sequenced sample: naive CD4+ T cells from PBMCs. Noted subset: CD45RA+ positively selected. This CDR3 reads CASSNPSTDTQYF. In DNA form, the CDR3 reads TGTGCCAGCAGCAATCCCTCCACAGATACGCAGTATTTT.